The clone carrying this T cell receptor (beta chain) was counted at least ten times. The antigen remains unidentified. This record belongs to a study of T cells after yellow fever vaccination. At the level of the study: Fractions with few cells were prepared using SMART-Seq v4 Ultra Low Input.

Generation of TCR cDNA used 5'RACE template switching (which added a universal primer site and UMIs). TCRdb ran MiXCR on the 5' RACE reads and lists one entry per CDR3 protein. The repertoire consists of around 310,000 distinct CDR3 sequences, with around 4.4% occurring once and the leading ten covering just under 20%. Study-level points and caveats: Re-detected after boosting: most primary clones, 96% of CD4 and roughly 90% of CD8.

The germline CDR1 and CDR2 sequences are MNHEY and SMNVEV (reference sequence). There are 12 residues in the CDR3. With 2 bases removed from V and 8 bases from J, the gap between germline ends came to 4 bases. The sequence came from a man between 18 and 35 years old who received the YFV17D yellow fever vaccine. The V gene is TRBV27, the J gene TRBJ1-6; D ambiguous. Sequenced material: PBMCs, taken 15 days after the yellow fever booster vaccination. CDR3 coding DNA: TGTGCCAGCAGTTTACAGGATTCACCCCTCCACTTT. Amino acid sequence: CASSLQDSPLHF.